This T cell receptor (beta chain) stems from a study of Ad26.COV2.S vaccination and SARS-CoV-2 variants. CDR3 size: 14 residues. V lost 1 base to trimming and J lost 2 bases; unmatched junction nucleotides: 1. CDR1 LGHNA and CDR2 YSLEER come from the germline V gene. The treatment here: 19 received Ad26.COV2.S at low or high dose, single or two shots; a few received placebo; per-sample allocation not given. The samples date from day 63 after the first vaccine or placebo injection. The individual, an adult aged 18-55 years, was a donor in Boston. The data were produced by immunoSEQ multiplex PCR, yet TCRdb's version contains in-frame clones alone and is incomplete. The data hold some 420,000 clones, with around 89% observed a single time.

The specimen was peripheral blood, collected in a trial of Ad26.COV2.S vaccine versus placebo. The sequence was obtained from a person between 18 and 65 years old who received the Ad26.COV2.S COVID-19 vaccine or a placebo. V and J are TRBV4-3 and TRBJ2-7; 8 nucleotides match TRBD1. The CDR3 region is CASSQGTGTYEQYF. CDR3 bases: TGCGCCAGCAGCCAAGGGACAGGGACCTACGAGCAGTACTTC.